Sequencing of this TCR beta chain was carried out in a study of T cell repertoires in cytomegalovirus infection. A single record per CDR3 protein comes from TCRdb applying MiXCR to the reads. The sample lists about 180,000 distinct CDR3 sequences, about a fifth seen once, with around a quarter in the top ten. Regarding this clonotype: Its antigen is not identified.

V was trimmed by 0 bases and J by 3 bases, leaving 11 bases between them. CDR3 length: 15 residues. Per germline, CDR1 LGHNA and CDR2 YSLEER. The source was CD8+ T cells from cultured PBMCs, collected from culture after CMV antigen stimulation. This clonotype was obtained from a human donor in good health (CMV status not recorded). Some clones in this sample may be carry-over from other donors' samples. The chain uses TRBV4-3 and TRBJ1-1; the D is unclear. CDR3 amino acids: CASSQESDGHTEAFF. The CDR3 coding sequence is TGCGCCAGCAGCCAAGAAAGCGACGGGCACACTGAAGCTTTCTTT.